These T cell receptor beta chains were read from a single sample in a study of blood T cell repertoires in COVID-19. Some clones are missing from TCRdb's copy, which holds only in-frame ones; the method was immunoSEQ multiplex PCR. The sample records more than 100,000 clones, around 90% being singletons. The sample comprised peripheral blood. The receptors shown here come from an elderly woman in a cohort sampled during active COVID-19. CDR3s include the opening cysteine and the closing phenylalanine or tryptophan. The order of the fields is clone size, V gene, D gene, J gene, CDR3 DNA, CDR3 protein. The D gene is left open where the match is weak. For some rows the clone size is stated as once, few or many, or as a class when expanded; others skip it.

size: NA; V: TRBV15; D: TRBD2; J: TRBJ2-5; DNA: TGTGCCACAGGGGGGCTAGCGGGGGGTAAGACCCAGTACTTC; CDR3: CATGGLAGGKTQYF
size: NA; V: TRBV19; D: TRBD1; J: TRBJ2-2; DNA: TGTGCCAGTAGGGACAGGGGTCCCGGGGAGCTGTTTTTT; CDR3: CASRDRGPGELFF
size: NA; V: TRBV10-3; D: NA; J: TRBJ1-1; DNA: TGTGCCATCAGTACCTACAGGGACGAAGCTTTCTTT; CDR3: CAISTYRDEAFF
size: NA; V: TRBV7-2; D: NA; J: TRBJ2-5; DNA: TGTGCCAGCAGGCTTCCAGCAGGAGAGACCCAGTACTTC; CDR3: CASRLPAGETQYF
size: NA; V: TRBV2; D: TRBD1; J: TRBJ1-2; DNA: TGTGCCAGTAGACAGGGGAGGGAGGATGGCTACACCTTC; CDR3: CASRQGREDGYTF
size: NA; V: TRBV6-2/TRBV6-3; D: NA; J: TRBJ2-4; DNA: TGTGCCAGCAGTTACCAAGGGACTCTTTCAAAAAACATTCAGTACTTC; CDR3: CASSYQGTLSKNIQYF
size: NA; V: TRBV7-9; D: NA; J: TRBJ2-2; DNA: TGTGCCAGCAGCTTAGAAGGGGTGTCCGGGGAGCTGTTTTTT; CDR3: CASSLEGVSGELFF
size: NA; V: TRBV10-2; D: NA; J: TRBJ1-5; DNA: TGCGCCAGCAGTGAGGGGTGGGCCCAGCCCCAGCATTTT; CDR3: CASSEGWAQPQHF
size: NA; V: TRBV30; D: NA; J: TRBJ2-1; DNA: TGTGCCTGGACCCTCGGGAGAAACAATGAGCAGTTCTTC; CDR3: CAWTLGRNNEQFF
size: NA; V: TRBV4-2; D: NA; J: TRBJ2-1; DNA: TGTGCCAGCAGCCAAGAAATGAGAGCGGCAGACAATGAGCAGTTCTTC; CDR3: CASSQEMRAADNEQFF
size: NA; V: TRBV5-1; D: TRBD2; J: TRBJ2-1; DNA: TGCGCCCCCGCTGGAACTAGCGGTTACAATGAGCAGTTCTTC; CDR3: CAPAGTSGYNEQFF
size: NA; V: TRBV15; D: TRBD1; J: TRBJ2-3; DNA: TGTGCCACCAGCAGAGTCGGGACAGACACAGATACGCAGTATTTT; CDR3: CATSRVGTDTDTQYF
size: NA; V: TRBV12-1; D: NA; J: TRBJ2-1; DNA: TGTGCCAGCAGCTTTCTAGCGGGAGCAATGAGTGAGCAGTTCTTC; CDR3: CASSFLAGAMSEQFF
size: NA; V: TRBV28; D: TRBD1; J: TRBJ2-5; DNA: TGTGCCAGCAGTTTAGACAGGGTTGAGGAGACCCAGTACTTC; CDR3: CASSLDRVEETQYF
size: NA; V: TRBV29-1; D: TRBD2; J: TRBJ2-2; DNA: TGCAGCGCAGGGACTAGCGGCACCGGGGAGCTGTTTTTT; CDR3: CSAGTSGTGELFF
size: NA; V: TRBV7-6; D: NA; J: TRBJ2-3; DNA: TGTGCCAGCAGCTTAGGAGGCAGAAACTCGGGAGATACGCAGTATTTT; CDR3: CASSLGGRNSGDTQYF
size: NA; V: TRBV15; D: TRBD2; J: TRBJ2-1; DNA: TGTGCCACCAGCGACGCAACTCGAGCGGGACTAATCTTGAATGAGCAGTTCTTC; CDR3: CATSDATRAGLILNEQFF
size: once; V: TRBV18; D: NA; J: TRBJ2-7; DNA: TGTGCCAGCTCGTTGGGTGCGACTTTAATTTACGAGCAGTACTTC; CDR3: CASSLGATLIYEQYF
size: NA; V: TRBV7-2; D: TRBD1; J: TRBJ1-5; DNA: TGTGCCAGCAGCCTACTTGGGGGAGGACAGGGCAGGCAGCCCCAGCATTTT; CDR3: CASSLLGGGQGRQPQHF
size: NA; V: TRBV4-1; D: TRBD2; J: TRBJ2-5; DNA: TGCGCCAGCAGCCAGGAGAGCGGGAAACAAGAGACCCAGTACTTC; CDR3: CASSQESGKQETQYF
size: NA; V: TRBV20-1; D: NA; J: TRBJ1-5; DNA: TGCAGTGCTAGTGGGCAGGGTACCGGTCAGCCCCAGCATTTT; CDR3: CSASGQGTGQPQHF
size: NA; V: TRBV18; D: TRBD1; J: TRBJ1-2; DNA: TGTGCCAGCTCACCAGGGGACAGCCTCTATGGCTACACCTTC; CDR3: CASSPGDSLYGYTF
size: NA; V: TRBV6-2/TRBV6-3; D: TRBD1; J: TRBJ1-5; DNA: TGTGCCAGCAGCCGACAGGGGCATAGCAATCAGCCCCAGCATTTT; CDR3: CASSRQGHSNQPQHF
size: NA; V: TRBV27; D: TRBD2; J: TRBJ2-1; DNA: TGTGCCAGCAGTTTATCGAGGGCTAGCGGGAGTGGTGAGCAGTTCTTC; CDR3: CASSLSRASGSGEQFF
size: NA; V: TRBV7-2; D: TRBD2; J: TRBJ2-1; DNA: TGTGCCAGCAGCCAACTCCCTCAATTTAGCGGGAACGCTAATGAGCAGTTCTTC; CDR3: CASSQLPQFSGNANEQFF
size: NA; V: TRBV18; D: NA; J: TRBJ2-5; DNA: TGTGCCAGCTCAAACCTGAACGGGGAGACCCAGTACTTC; CDR3: CASSNLNGETQYF
size: NA; V: TRBV3-1/TRBV3-2; D: NA; J: TRBJ1-3; DNA: TGTGCCAGCAGCCAACGACTAATCACCTTAGGAAACACCATATATTTT; CDR3: CASSQRLITLGNTIYF
size: NA; V: TRBV12-3/TRBV12-4; D: NA; J: TRBJ2-7; DNA: TGTGCCAGCAGGGATGCAGGGGACTACGAGCAGTACTTC; CDR3: CASRDAGDYEQYF
size: once; V: TRBV9; D: NA; J: TRBJ2-1; DNA: TGTGCCAGCAGCGTAGATTTGGGAGTAGCGTCGCCTTCGGAGCAGTTCTTC; CDR3: CASSVDLGVASPSEQFF
size: NA; V: TRBV5-1; D: TRBD1; J: TRBJ2-7; DNA: TGCGCCAGCAGCAAACAGGGGTCTGCCTACGAGCAGTACTTC; CDR3: CASSKQGSAYEQYF
size: many; V: TRBV19; D: NA; J: TRBJ1-2; DNA: TGTGCCAGTAGGCGGGTAGCTAACTATGGCTACACCTTC; CDR3: CASRRVANYGYTF
size: few; V: TRBV18; D: TRBD1; J: TRBJ2-7; DNA: TGTGCCAGCTCACAAGGGACAGGGGTAAACGAGCAGTACTTC; CDR3: CASSQGTGVNEQYF
size: NA; V: TRBV5-1; D: NA; J: TRBJ1-5; DNA: TGCGCCAGCAGCTTGGACGGAGTCCTCAATCAGCCCCAGCATTTT; CDR3: CASSLDGVLNQPQHF
size: NA; V: TRBV7-9; D: TRBD2; J: TRBJ2-1; DNA: TGTGCCAGCAGCCCAGGGACTAGCGGGAACCTGGACAATGAGCAGTTCTTC; CDR3: CASSPGTSGNLDNEQFF
size: few; V: TRBV11-2; D: TRBD1; J: TRBJ1-3; DNA: TGTGCCAGCAGACCGGGACAGGGCTACTCTGGAAACACCATATATTTT; CDR3: CASRPGQGYSGNTIYF
size: NA; V: TRBV28; D: NA; J: TRBJ2-7; DNA: TGTGCCAGCAGTGCAATTGTACAGGGCCACGAGCAGTACTTC; CDR3: CASSAIVQGHEQYF
size: NA; V: TRBV11-3; D: TRBD1; J: TRBJ2-1; DNA: TGTGCCAGCAAGAGCACAGGGGGCGATACTCGGTACAATGAGCAGTTCTTC; CDR3: CASKSTGGDTRYNEQFF
size: NA; V: TRBV19; D: NA; J: TRBJ2-7; DNA: TGTGCCAGTAGTATAGGGACAGTGTCCTACGAGCAGTACTTC; CDR3: CASSIGTVSYEQYF
size: NA; V: TRBV4-2; D: NA; J: TRBJ2-2; DNA: TGTGCCAGCAGCCAAGATGTTCAACGGGGGAACACCGGGGAGCTGTTTTTT; CDR3: CASSQDVQRGNTGELFF
size: NA; V: TRBV7-2; D: NA; J: TRBJ2-7; DNA: TGTGCCAGCAGCCCACAATCCGTACAGGTTGAGCAGTACTTC; CDR3: CASSPQSVQVEQYF
size: NA; V: TRBV25-1; D: NA; J: TRBJ2-5; DNA: TGTGCCAGCAGTTCCCCTACAGGGCCGCAAGAGACCCAGTACTTC; CDR3: CASSSPTGPQETQYF
size: NA; V: TRBV29-1; D: TRBD1; J: TRBJ2-7; DNA: TGCAGCGTTGGGACAGGGTCCTACGAGCAGTACTTC; CDR3: CSVGTGSYEQYF
size: once; V: TRBV6-2/TRBV6-3; D: TRBD1; J: TRBJ1-4; DNA: TGTGCCAGCAGTGACATCCGGGACAGAGAAAAACTGTTTTTT; CDR3: CASSDIRDREKLFF
size: NA; V: TRBV6-6; D: NA; J: TRBJ2-5; DNA: TGTGCCAGCAGTTCAATACTAGACTACCAAGAGACCCAGTACTTC; CDR3: CASSSILDYQETQYF
size: NA; V: TRBV2; D: TRBD1; J: TRBJ2-7; DNA: TGTGCCAGCAGGTCCAGTTTAGGGACAGGGGGAGGGGAGCAGTACTTC; CDR3: CASRSSLGTGGGEQYF
size: NA; V: TRBV18; D: NA; J: TRBJ2-5; DNA: TGTGCCAGCTCACCGAGGACAGCGTTGGGTGAGGCCCAGTACTTC; CDR3: CASSPRTALGEAQYF
size: once; V: TRBV6-5; D: NA; J: TRBJ1-1; DNA: TGTGCCAGCAGAACTACAGGGATCACTGAAGCTTTCTTT; CDR3: CASRTTGITEAFF
size: NA; V: TRBV3-1/TRBV3-2; D: TRBD2; J: TRBJ2-3; DNA: TGTGCCAGCAGCAAAGCGGGGGGATCGGCAGATACGCAGTATTTT; CDR3: CASSKAGGSADTQYF
size: NA; V: TRBV5-4; D: TRBD2; J: TRBJ2-3; DNA: TGTGCCAGCAGCCCGACCGGGGGGAGCACAGATACGCAGTATTTT; CDR3: CASSPTGGSTDTQYF
size: NA; V: TRBV3-1/TRBV3-2; D: TRBD2; J: TRBJ2-1; DNA: TGTGCCAGCAGCCATAGTGTACTAGCGGCCTACAATGAGCAGTTCTTC; CDR3: CASSHSVLAAYNEQFF
size: NA; V: TRBV3-1/TRBV3-2; D: NA; J: TRBJ1-4; DNA: TGTGCCAGCAGCCTGAGGCAGGTCTATAGTGGAGGAACTAATGAAAAACTGTTTTTT; CDR3: CASSLRQVYSGGTNEKLFF
size: NA; V: TRBV6-5; D: NA; J: TRBJ2-5; DNA: TGTGCCAGCAGTTACAGTGGGGGGGCGATAGAGACCCAGTACTTC; CDR3: CASSYSGGAIETQYF
size: NA; V: TRBV5-4; D: TRBD1; J: TRBJ1-4; DNA: TGTGCCAGCAGCATCGGACAGGGGGGTGGTGAAAAACTGTTTTTT; CDR3: CASSIGQGGGEKLFF
size: NA; V: TRBV7-6; D: NA; J: TRBJ2-7; DNA: TGTGCCAGCAGCTTAGCCTATCAGCGAGGTCACGAGCAGTACTTC; CDR3: CASSLAYQRGHEQYF
size: NA; V: TRBV19; D: NA; J: TRBJ2-7; DNA: TGTGCCAGTAGTATTACCCGGCAGGGAAGAACCCACGAGCAGTACTTC; CDR3: CASSITRQGRTHEQYF
size: few; V: TRBV6-1; D: NA; J: TRBJ1-2; DNA: TGTGCCAGCAGTGAGGACAGCTTCTATGGCTACACCTTC; CDR3: CASSEDSFYGYTF